This TCR beta chain came from a study of T cell responses to AZD1222 COVID-19 vaccine. Points from the study as a whole: Of the AZD1222 recipients, only six or seven were seropositive at baseline. Reportedly, close to half of spike-specific TCRs are directed against unmutated variant regions.

To note about this clone: The antigen is unknown.

Germline values: CDR1 SGDLS, CDR2 YYNGEE. This CDR3 region has 15 residues. The V gene lost 4 bases and the J gene lost 3 bases, with 13 bases spanning the gap. Repertoires were generated with immunoSEQ multiplex PCR, while TCRdb's copy carries only in-frame clones and drops some. The sample has 100,000 or so clones; more than 85% are singletons. The V gene is TRBV9, the J gene TRBJ2-2; D is perhaps TRBD1 (5 bases). Material: peripheral blood, obtained on day 0 of AZD1222 vaccination. The TCR originated in an adult in good health. CDR3 in amino acids: CASSTTTAHTGELFF. The CDR3 DNA reads as TGTGCCAGCAGCACTACGACAGCCCACACCGGGGAGCTGTTTTTT. Full variable domain (outside the CDR3, taken from reference TRBV9 and TRBJ2-2): DSGVTQTPKHLITATGQRVTLRCSPRSGDLSVYWYQQSLDQGLQFLIQYYNGEERAKGNILERFSAQQFPDLHSELNLSSLELGDSALYFCASSTTTAHTGELFFGEGSRLTVL.